This is a list of T cell receptor beta chains from one sample in a study of human T cells and chemical hapten exposure. One entry per CDR3 protein, called by TCRdb with MiXCR from the RACE reads. The table has some 91,000 distinct CDR3 sequences, 25% to 35% seen once. The material was whole blood, obtained in connection with sensitization to the hapten diphenylcyclopropenone (DPC). The receptors shown here come from a man aged 35 to 55 with alopecia areata. Some clones in this sample may be carry-over from other donors' samples. CDR3s include the opening cysteine and the closing phenylalanine or tryptophan. D genes are given only for firm matches. The listing skips clone size in some rows; elsewhere it reads once, few, many or a size class.

CDR3 | DNA | D | J | length | V | size
CASSASLRDSYEQYF | TGTGCCAGCAGCGCAAGCCTCCGGGACTCCTACGAGCAGTACTTC | . | TRBJ2-7 | 15 | TRBV7-2 | .
CASQGGVTDTQYF | TGTGCCAGCCAAGGCGGGGTCACAGATACGCAGTATTTT | . | TRBJ2-3 | 13 | TRBV28 | few
CASSLAGGGYEQFF | TGTGCCAGCAGTCTAGCGGGAGGAGGGTATGAGCAGTTCTTC | TRBD2 | TRBJ2-1 | 14 | TRBV6-1 | few
CASSSRWTSGNKDTQYF | TGCGCCAGCAGCTCCCGGTGGACTAGCGGGAATAAAGATACGCAGTATTTT | TRBD2 | TRBJ2-3 | 17 | TRBV4-1 | .
CASSPGTAYNSPLHF | TGTGCCAGCAGCCCCGGGACAGCGTATAATTCACCCCTCCACTTT | TRBD1 | TRBJ1-6 | 15 | TRBV7-6 | .
CASRQGPNEKLFF | TGTGCCAGCAGACAGGGGCCTAATGAAAAACTGTTTTTT | TRBD1 | TRBJ1-4 | 13 | TRBV6-1 | few
CASSFNVPTNEKLFF | TGTGCCAGCAGCTTCAATGTTCCAACTAATGAAAAACTGTTTTTT | . | TRBJ1-4 | 15 | TRBV5-5 | .
CASSLFGGLNTGELFF | TGTGCCAGCAGCCTGTTCGGGGGGCTGAACACCGGGGAGCTGTTTTTT | . | TRBJ2-2 | 16 | TRBV6-5 | .
CASSQDLFQGTNEKLFF | TGCGCCAGCAGCCAAGATCTATTCCAGGGAACTAATGAAAAACTGTTTTTT | . | TRBJ1-4 | 17 | TRBV4-3 | .
CASRRGVPGAKNIQYF | TGTGCCAGCAGGAGGGGGGTCCCGGGGGCCAAAAACATTCAGTACTTC | . | TRBJ2-4 | 16 | TRBV5-6 | few